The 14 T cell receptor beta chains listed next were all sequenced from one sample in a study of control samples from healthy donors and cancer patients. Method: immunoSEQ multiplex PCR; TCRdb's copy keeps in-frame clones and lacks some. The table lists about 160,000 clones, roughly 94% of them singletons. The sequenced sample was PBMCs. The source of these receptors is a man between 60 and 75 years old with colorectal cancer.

CDR3: CASSIRVAGELFF. The CDR3 DNA follows: TGTGCCAGTAGTATTAGGGTTGCCGGGGAGCTGTTTTTT. The chain couples TRBV19 to TRBJ2-2; no firm D call. Germline lookup yields CDR1 LNHDA and CDR2 SQIVND (reference sequence). This CDR3 is 13 amino acids long. The V end lost 3 bases, the J end lost 6 bases, and 8 bases lay between the germline ends.

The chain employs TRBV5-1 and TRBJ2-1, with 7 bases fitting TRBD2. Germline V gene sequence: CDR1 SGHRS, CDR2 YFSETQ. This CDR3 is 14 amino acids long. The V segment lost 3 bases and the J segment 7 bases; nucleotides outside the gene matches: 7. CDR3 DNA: TGCGCCAGCAGCTCTTGGGGGGGACCAAATGAGCAGTTCTTC. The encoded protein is CASSSWGGPNEQFF.

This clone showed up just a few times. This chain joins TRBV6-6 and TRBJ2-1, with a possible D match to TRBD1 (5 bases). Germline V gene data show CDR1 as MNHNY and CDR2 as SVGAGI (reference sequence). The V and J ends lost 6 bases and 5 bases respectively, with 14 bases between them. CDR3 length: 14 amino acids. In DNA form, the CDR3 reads TGTGCCAGCAGACACCGACAGTCTAACAATGAGCAGTTCTTC. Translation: CASRHRQSNNEQFF.

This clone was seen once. This chain's CDR3 is CATSRDPVSYEQYF. The CDR3 nucleotides are TGTGCCACCAGCAGGGATCCAGTTTCTTACGAGCAGTACTTC. J is TRBJ2-7 and V is TRBV15, with D unclear. The CDR3 covers 14 residues. Trimming took off 3 bases at V and 4 bases at J, with 13 bases between the two ends. Per germline, CDR1 LNHNV and CDR2 YYDKDF (reference sequence).

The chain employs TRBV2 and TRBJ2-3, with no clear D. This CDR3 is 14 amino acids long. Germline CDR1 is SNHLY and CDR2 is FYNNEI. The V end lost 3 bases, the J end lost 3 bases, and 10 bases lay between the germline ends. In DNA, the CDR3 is TGTGCCAGCAGTGAGCAGGACGGGACAGATACGCAGTATTTT. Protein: CASSEQDGTDTQYF.

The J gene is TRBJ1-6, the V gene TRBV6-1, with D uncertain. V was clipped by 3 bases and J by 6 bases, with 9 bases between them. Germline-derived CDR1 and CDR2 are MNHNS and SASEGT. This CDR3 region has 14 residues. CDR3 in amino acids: CASSELQLNSPLHF. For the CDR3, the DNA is TGTGCCAGCAGTGAGCTACAACTTAATTCACCCCTCCACTTT.

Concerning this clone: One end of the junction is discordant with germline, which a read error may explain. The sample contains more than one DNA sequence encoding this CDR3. CDR3 sequence: CASSLTGNSNQPQHF. The CDR3, as DNA: TGCGCCAGCAGTTTGACAGGGAATAGCAATCAGCCCCAGCATTTT. The chain is built from TRBV6-5 and TRBJ1-5, with 7 nucleotides matching TRBD1. Germline assignment: CDR1 MNHEY and CDR2 SVGAGI. CDR3 length: 15 amino acids.

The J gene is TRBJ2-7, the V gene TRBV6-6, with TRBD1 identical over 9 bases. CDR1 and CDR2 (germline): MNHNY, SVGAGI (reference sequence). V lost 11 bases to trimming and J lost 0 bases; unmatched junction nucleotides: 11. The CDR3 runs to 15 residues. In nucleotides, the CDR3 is TGTGCCTGTGATGCCGGGGACAGGGACTCCTACGAGCAGTACTTC. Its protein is CACDAGDRDSYEQYF.

CDR3: CASSQQRGASQYF. CDR3 bases: TGTGCCAGCAGCCAACAGCGGGGCGCAAGCCAGTATTTT. The rearrangement joins TRBV3-1 (or the pseudogene TRBV3-2) to TRBJ2-3, with TRBD2 matching 7 bases. CDR3 length: 13 residues. After removal of 2 bases from V and 12 bases from J, the junction contained 8 bases not matched to a gene. Per the germline V gene, CDR1 is LGHDT and CDR2 is YNNKEL (reference sequence).

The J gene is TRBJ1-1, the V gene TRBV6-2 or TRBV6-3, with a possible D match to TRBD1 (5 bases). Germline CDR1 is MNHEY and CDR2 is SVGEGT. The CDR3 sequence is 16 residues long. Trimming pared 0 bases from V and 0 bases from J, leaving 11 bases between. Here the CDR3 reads CASSYSRQRMNTEAFF. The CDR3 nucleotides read TGTGCCAGCAGTTACTCCCGACAGAGAATGAACACTGAAGCTTTCTTT.

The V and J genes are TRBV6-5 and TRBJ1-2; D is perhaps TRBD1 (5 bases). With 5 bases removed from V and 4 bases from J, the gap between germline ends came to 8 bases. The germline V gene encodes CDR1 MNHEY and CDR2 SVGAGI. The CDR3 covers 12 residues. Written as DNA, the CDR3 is TGTGCCAGCAGTCAGGGAACCTATGGCTACACCTTC. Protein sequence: CASSQGTYGYTF.

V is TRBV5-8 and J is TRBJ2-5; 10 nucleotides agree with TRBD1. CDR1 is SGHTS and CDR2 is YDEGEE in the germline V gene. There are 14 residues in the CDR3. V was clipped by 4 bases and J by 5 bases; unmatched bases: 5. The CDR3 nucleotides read TGTGCCAGCAGCCTGGGACAGGGGTGGGAGACCCAGTACTTC. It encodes CASSLGQGWETQYF. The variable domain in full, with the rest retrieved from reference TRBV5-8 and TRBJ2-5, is EAGVTQSPTHLIKTRGQQATLRCSPISGHTSVYWYQQALGLGLQFLLWYDEGEERNRGNFPPRFSGRQFPNYSSELNVNALELEDSALYLCASSLGQGWETQYFGPGTRLLVL.

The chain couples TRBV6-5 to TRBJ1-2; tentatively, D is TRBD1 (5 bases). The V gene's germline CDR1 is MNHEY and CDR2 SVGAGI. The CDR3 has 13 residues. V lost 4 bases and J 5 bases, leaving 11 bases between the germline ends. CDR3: CASSLGGGYGYTF. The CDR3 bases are TGTGCCAGCAGTTTGGGGGGAGGGTATGGCTACACCTTC.

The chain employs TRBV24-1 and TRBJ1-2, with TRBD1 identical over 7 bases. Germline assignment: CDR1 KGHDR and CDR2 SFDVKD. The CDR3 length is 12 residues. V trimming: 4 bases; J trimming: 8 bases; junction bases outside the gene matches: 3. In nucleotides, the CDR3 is TGTGCCACCAGTGAACAGGGGTACGGCTACACCTTC. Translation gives CATSEQGYGYTF.